This TCR beta chain was captured in a study of blood T cell repertoires in COVID-19. Study in general: Sources were T cells, B-cell-depleted T cells, or PBMCs; the material itself was cDNA or gDNA.

Recovery meant two consecutive negative NP/OP PCR tests, professional clearance, or resolved symptoms. Original data processing: Estimation of nucleated cell counts relied on the amplification of reference gene primers. The method was immunoSEQ multiplex PCR; TCRdb's version includes in-frame clones alone and lacks a portion of them. That table gives V, J and clone size, and the DNA gave D and trimming. The data hold more than 150,000 clones, with roughly four fifths observed a single time. The TCR comes from a man in his forties who had recovered from COVID-19. Input material: PBMCs or T cells enriched from blood (not recorded which).

CDR3 DNA: TGTGCCTGGAGTGGACTAGCAGAATACAATGAGCAGTTCTTC. Protein: CAWSGLAEYNEQFF. This rearrangement joins TRBV30 to TRBJ2-1, with TRBD2 matching over 7 bases. Trimming cost V 1 base and J 4 bases; bases outside gene matches: 4. The CDR3 is 14 residues long. In germline, CDR1 is GTSNPN, CDR2 SVGIG (reference sequence).